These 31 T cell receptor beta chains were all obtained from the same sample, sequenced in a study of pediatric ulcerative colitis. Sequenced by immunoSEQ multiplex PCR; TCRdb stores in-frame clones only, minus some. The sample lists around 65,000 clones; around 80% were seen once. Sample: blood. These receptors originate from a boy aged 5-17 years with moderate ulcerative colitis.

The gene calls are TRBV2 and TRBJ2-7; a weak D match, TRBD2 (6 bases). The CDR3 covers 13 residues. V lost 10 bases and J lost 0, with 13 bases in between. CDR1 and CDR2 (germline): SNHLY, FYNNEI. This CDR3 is CAMRDSSSYEQYF. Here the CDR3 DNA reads TGTGCCATGCGGGACTCTAGCTCCTACGAGCAGTACTTC.

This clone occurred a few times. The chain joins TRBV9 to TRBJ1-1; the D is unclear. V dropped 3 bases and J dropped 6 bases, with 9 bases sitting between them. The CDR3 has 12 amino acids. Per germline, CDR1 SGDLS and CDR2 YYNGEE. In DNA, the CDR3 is TGTGCCAGCAGCGCCCCGCGGCCTGAAGCTTTCTTT. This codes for CASSAPRPEAFF.

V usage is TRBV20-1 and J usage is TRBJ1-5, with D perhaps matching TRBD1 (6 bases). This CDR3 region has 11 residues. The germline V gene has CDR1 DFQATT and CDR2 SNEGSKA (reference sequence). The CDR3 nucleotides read TGCATCAGTAGGGGGGACCAGCCCCAGCATTTT. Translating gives CISRGDQPQHF.

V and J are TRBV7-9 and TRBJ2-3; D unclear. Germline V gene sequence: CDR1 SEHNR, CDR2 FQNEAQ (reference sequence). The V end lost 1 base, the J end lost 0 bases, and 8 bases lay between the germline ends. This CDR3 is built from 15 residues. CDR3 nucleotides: TGTGCCAGCAGCTTAGTAGCAGCTAGCACAGATACGCAGTATTTT. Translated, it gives CASSLVAASTDTQYF.

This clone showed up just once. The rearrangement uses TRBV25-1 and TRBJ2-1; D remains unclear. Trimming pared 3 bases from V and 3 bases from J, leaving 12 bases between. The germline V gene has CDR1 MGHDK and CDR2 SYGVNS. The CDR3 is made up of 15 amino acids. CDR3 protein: CASSDKPEIYNEQFF. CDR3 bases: TGTGCCAGCAGTGATAAGCCAGAGATCTACAATGAGCAGTTCTTC. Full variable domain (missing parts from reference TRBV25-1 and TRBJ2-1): EADIYQTPRYLVIGTGKKITLECSQTMGHDKMYWYQQDPGMELHLIHYSYGVNSTEKGDLSSESTVSRIRTEHFPLTLESARPSHTSQYLCASSDKPEIYNEQFFGPGTRLTVL.

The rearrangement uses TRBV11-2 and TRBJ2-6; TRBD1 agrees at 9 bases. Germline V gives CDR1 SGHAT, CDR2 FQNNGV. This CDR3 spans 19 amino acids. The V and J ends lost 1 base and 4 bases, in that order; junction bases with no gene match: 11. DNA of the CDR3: TGTGCCAGCAGCTTAGTCACTCTAGGGACAGGGTCCGGGGCCAACGTCCTGACTTTC. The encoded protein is CASSLVTLGTGSGANVLTF.

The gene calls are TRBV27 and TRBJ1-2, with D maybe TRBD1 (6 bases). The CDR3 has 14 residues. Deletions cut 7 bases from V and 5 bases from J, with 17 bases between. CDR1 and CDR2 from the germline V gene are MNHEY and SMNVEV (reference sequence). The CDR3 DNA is TGTGCCAGCAAGGGGGGACTTTCCAATTATGGCTACACCTTC. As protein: CASKGGLSNYGYTF.

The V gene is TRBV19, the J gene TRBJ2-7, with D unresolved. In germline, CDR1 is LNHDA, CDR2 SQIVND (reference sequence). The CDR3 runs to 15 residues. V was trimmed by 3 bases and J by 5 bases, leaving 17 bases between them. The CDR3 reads CASSIRSAVSHEQYF. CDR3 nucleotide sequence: TGTGCCAGTAGTATTCGGTCCGCCGTATCCCACGAGCAGTACTTC.

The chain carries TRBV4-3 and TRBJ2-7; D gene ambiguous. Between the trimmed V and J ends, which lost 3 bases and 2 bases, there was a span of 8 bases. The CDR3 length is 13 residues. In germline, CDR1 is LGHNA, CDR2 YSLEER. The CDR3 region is CASSHGPTYEQYF. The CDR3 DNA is TGCGCCAGCAGCCACGGGCCGACCTACGAGCAGTACTTC.

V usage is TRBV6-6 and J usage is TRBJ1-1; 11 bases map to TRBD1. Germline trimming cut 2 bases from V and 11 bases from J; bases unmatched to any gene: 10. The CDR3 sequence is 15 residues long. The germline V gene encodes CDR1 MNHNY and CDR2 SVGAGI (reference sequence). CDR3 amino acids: CASSYVGQGAFWAFF. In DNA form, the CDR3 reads TGTGCCAGCAGTTACGTCGGACAGGGGGCGTTTTGGGCTTTCTTT.

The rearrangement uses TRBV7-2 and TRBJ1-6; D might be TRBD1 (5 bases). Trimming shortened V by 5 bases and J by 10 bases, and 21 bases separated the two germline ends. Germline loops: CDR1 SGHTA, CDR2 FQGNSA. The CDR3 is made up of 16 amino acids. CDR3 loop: CASSVTGTTVGSPLHF. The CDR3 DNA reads TGTGCCAGCAGCGTTACAGGAACGACTGTAGGGTCACCCCTCCACTTT.

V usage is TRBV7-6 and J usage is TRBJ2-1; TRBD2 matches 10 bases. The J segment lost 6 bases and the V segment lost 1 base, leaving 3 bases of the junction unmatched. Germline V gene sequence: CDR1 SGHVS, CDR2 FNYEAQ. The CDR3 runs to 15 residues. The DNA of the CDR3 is TGTGCCAGCAGCTTAGTCGCTAGCGGGGGCAATGAGCAGTTCTTC. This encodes CASSLVASGGNEQFF.

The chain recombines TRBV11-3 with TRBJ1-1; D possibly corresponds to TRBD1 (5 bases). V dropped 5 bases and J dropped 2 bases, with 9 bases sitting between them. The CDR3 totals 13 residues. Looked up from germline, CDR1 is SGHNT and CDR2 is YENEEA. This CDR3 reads CASSPRGNTEAFF. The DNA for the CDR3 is TGTGCCAGCAGCCCCCGGGGCAACACTGAAGCTTTCTTT. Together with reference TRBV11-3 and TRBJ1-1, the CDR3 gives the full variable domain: EAGVVQSPRYKIIEKKQPVAFWCNPISGHNTLYWYLQNLGQGPELLIRYENEEAVDDSQLPKDRFSAERLKGVDSTLKIQPAELGDSAVYLCASSPRGNTEAFFGQGTRLTVV.

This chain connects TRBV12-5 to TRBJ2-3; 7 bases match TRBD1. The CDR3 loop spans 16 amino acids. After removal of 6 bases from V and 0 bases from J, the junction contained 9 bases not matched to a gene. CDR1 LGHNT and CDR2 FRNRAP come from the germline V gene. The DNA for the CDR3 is TGTGCTAGTGGCCGCAGGACAGGTACGAGCACAGATACGCAGTATTTT. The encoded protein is CASGRRTGTSTDTQYF. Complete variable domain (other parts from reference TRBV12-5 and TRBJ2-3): DARVTQTPRHKVTEMGQEVTMRCQPILGHNTVFWYRQTMMQGLELLAYFRNRAPLDDSGMPKDRFSAEMPDATLATLKIQPSEPRDSAVYFCASGRRTGTSTDTQYFGPGTRLTVL.

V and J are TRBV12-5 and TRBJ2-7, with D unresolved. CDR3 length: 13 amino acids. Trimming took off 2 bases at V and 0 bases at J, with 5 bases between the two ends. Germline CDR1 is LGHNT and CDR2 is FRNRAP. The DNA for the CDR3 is TGTGCTAGTGGTTTGTCAGCCTCCTACGAGCAGTACTTC. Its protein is CASGLSASYEQYF.

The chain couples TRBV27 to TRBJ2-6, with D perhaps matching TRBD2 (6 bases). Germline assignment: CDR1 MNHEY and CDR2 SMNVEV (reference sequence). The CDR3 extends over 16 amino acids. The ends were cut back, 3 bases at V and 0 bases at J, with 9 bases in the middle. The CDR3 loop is CASSLPGDSGANVLTF. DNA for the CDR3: TGTGCCAGCAGTTTGCCGGGGGACTCTGGGGCCAACGTCCTGACTTTC.

CDR3 bases: TGTGCCAGCAGTTTCCGTGGACAGACCACTAATGAAAAACTGTTTTTT. This encodes CASSFRGQTTNEKLFF. The J gene is TRBJ1-4, the V gene TRBV6-6, with D possibly being TRBD1 (6 bases). The V gene lost 4 bases and the J gene lost 2 bases, with 14 bases spanning the gap. The CDR3 runs 16 residues. Germline CDR1 reads MNHNY; CDR2 reads SVGAGI (reference sequence).

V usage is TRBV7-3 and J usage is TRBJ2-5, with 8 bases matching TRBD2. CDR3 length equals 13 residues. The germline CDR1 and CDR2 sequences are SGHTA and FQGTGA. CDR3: CARGTRLQETQYF. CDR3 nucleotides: TGTGCACGGGGGACTAGGCTCCAAGAGACCCAGTACTTC.

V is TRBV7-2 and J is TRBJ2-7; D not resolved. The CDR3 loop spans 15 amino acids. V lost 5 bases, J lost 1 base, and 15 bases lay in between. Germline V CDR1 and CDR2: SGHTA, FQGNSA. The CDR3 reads CASSPAQDPSYEQYF. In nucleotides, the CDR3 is TGTGCCAGCAGCCCCGCCCAGGACCCATCCTACGAGCAGTACTTC.

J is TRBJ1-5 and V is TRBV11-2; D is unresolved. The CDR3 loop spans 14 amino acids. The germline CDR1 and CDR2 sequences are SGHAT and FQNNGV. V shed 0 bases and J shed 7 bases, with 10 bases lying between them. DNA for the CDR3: TGTGCCAGCAGCTTAGAGGGAGGGAGCCAGCCCCAGCATTTT. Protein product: CASSLEGGSQPQHF.

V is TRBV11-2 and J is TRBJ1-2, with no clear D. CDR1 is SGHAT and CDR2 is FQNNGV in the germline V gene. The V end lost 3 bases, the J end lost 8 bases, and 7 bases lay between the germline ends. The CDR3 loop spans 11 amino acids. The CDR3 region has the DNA TGTGCCAGCAGCTTTACGGGAGGCTACACCTTC. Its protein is CASSFTGGYTF. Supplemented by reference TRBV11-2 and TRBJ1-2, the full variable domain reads EAGVAQSPRYKIIEKRQSVAFWCNPISGHATLYWYQQILGQGPKLLIQFQNNGVVDDSQLPKDRFSAERLKGVDSTLKIQPAKLEDSAVYLCASSFTGGYTFGSGTRLTVV.

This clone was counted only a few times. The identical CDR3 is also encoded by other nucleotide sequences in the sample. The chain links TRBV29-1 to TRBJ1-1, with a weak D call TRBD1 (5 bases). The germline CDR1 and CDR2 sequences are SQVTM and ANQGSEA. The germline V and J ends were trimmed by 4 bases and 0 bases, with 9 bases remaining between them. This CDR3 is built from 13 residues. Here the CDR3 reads CSVVKGLNTEAFF. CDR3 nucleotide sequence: TGCAGCGTTGTTAAGGGGCTGAACACTGAAGCTTTCTTT.

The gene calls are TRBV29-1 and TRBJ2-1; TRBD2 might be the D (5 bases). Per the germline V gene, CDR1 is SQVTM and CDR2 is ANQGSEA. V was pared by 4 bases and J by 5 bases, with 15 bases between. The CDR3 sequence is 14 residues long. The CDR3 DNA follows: TGCAGCGTTGTTGAGAGGGTTGGTAACAATGAGCAGTTCTTC. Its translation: CSVVERVGNNEQFF.

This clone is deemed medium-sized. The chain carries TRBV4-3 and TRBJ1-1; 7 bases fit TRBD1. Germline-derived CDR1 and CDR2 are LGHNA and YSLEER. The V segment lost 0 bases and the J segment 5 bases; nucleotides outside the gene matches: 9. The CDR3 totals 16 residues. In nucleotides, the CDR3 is TGCGCCAGCAGCCAAGATCCAAGACAGGGTGTGACTGAAGCTTTCTTT. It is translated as CASSQDPRQGVTEAFF.

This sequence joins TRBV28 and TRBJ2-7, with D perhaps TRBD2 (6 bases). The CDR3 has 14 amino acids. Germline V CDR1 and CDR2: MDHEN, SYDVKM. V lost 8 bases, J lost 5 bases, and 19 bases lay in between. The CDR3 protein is CASAPHGWGDEQYF. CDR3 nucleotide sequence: TGTGCCAGCGCGCCCCACGGATGGGGGGACGAGCAGTACTTC.

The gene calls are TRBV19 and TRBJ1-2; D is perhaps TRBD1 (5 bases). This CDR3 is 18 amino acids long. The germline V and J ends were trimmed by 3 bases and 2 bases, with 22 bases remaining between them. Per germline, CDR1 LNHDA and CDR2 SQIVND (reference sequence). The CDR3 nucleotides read TGTGCCAGTAGTATCCACGATTCCGGGGGGAGAGGGAACTATGGCTACACCTTC. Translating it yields CASSIHDSGGRGNYGYTF.

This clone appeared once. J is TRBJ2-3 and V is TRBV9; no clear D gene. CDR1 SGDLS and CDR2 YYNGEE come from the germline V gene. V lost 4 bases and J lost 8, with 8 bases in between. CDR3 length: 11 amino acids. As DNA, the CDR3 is TGTGCCAGCAGCCCGGATGGTACGCAGTATTTT. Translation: CASSPDGTQYF.

DNA for the CDR3: TGTGCCAGCAGCCTGCGGCGGGGGGCCACAGATACGCAGTATTTT. Translation gives CASSLRRGATDTQYF. The rearrangement links TRBV5-6 to TRBJ2-3; TRBD2 agrees at 8 bases. This CDR3 is 15 amino acids long. From germline, CDR1 is SGHDT and CDR2 YYEEEE. V shed 4 bases, J shed 2 bases, and the junction held 6 bases outside the gene matches.

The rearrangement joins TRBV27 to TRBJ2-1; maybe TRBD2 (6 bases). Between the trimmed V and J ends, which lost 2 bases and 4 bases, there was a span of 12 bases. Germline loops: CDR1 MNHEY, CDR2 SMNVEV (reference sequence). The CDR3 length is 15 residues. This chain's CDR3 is CASSLLGSEYNEQFF. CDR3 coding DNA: TGTGCCAGCAGTTTACTCGGGAGCGAATACAATGAGCAGTTCTTC.

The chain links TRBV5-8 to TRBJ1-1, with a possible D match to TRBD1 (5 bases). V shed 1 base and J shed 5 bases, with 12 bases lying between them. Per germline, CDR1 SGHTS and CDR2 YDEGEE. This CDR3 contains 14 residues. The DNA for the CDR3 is TGTGCCAGCAGCTTGACCGGGACCGCTACTGAAGCTTTCTTT. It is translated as CASSLTGTATEAFF.

The CDR3 DNA reads TGTGCCAGCAGCTTCAAGCGGGAAGGCTCCTACGAGCAGTACTTC. Its protein is CASSFKREGSYEQYF. The chain carries TRBV5-4 and TRBJ2-7; the match to TRBD2 covers 7 bases. The CDR3 runs 15 residues. Trimming at V came to 2 bases and at J to 0 bases, leaving 5 bases not matched to a gene. The germline gives CDR1 SGHNT, CDR2 YYREEE (reference sequence).